Described below is a single T cell receptor (beta chain) sequence and its context. V dropped 7 bases and J dropped 4 bases, with 14 bases sitting between them. Looked up from germline, CDR1 is SGHTS and CDR2 is YDEGEE. This CDR3 contains 13 residues. The patients all showed relapse after autologous stem cell transplantation, while their brentuximab vedotin exposure varied. Negative selection with magnets was how CD8+ T cells were isolated from the thawed PBMCs. The sample is drawn from a study of PD-1 blockade in classical Hodgkin lymphoma. The method was immunoSEQ multiplex PCR; TCRdb's version includes in-frame clones alone and lacks a portion of them. Among some 25,000 clones listed, roughly 88% were seen once.

The receptor was isolated from a human donor with classical Hodgkin lymphoma. Sequenced here: CD8+ T cells from blood, sampled at baseline. The chain carries TRBV5-8 and TRBJ1-1; possible D gene TRBD1, 6 bases. The CDR3: CASPWGGATEAFF. Written as DNA, the CDR3 is TGTGCCAGCCCGTGGGGGGGGGCCACTGAAGCTTTCTTT.